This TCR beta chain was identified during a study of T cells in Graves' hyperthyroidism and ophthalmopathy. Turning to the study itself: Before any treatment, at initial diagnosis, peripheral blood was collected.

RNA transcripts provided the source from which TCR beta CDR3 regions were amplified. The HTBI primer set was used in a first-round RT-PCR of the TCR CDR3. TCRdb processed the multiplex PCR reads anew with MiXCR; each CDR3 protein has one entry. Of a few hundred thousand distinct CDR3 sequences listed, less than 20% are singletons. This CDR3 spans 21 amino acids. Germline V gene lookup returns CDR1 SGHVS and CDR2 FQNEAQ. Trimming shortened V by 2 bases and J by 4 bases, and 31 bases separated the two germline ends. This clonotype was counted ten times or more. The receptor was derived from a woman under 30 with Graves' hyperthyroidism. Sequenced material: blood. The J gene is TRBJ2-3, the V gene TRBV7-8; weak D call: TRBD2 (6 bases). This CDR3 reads CASSLKRLSGLGLAEADTQYF. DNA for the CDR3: TGTGCCAGCAGCTTAAAGAGGCTATCGGGGCTAGGTTTAGCGGAAGCAGATACGCAGTATTTT.